What follows are 8 T cell receptor beta chains derived from one specimen sequenced in a study of shared clonotypes between healthy human individuals. Clones were read by immunoSEQ multiplex PCR, and TCRdb kept only the in-frame ones, dropping some. Of about 2.4 million clones in the sample, around nine tenths were seen once. Sequencing was performed on naive CD4+ T cells sorted from blood. As to subset: CD45RA+ positively selected. Every receptor here comes from a man aged 18 to 29 in good health.

The rearrangement joins TRBV5-1 to TRBJ2-5; D is perhaps TRBD2 (5 bases). The germline gives CDR1 SGHRS, CDR2 YFSETQ. CDR3 length equals 18 residues. Trimming removed 6 bases at V and 4 bases at J, with 28 bases between. The CDR3 reads CASISSPVATDGGETQYF. DNA of the CDR3: TGCGCCAGCATCTCCTCTCCGGTAGCAACCGACGGAGGAGAGACCCAGTACTTC.

The rearrangement uses TRBV27 and TRBJ1-6; TRBD1 matches at 7 bases. Germline-derived CDR1 and CDR2 are MNHEY and SMNVEV (reference sequence). CDR3 length equals 15 residues. The J segment lost 6 bases and the V segment lost 3 bases, leaving 5 bases of the junction unmatched. The CDR3 loop is CASSFRTGANSPLHF. Here the CDR3 DNA reads TGTGCCAGCAGTTTCCGGACAGGCGCTAATTCACCCCTCCACTTT.

The chain couples TRBV29-1 to TRBJ2-7; 10 bases map to TRBD2. CDR1 and CDR2 from the germline V gene are SQVTM and ANQGSEA. The J segment lost 6 bases and the V segment lost 5 bases, leaving 7 bases of the junction unmatched. The CDR3 consists of 13 residues. The CDR3 DNA reads TGCAGCGTTCCAGCGGGAGGGCAGAGCGAGCAGTACTTC. Translated, it gives CSVPAGGQSEQYF.

This clone appeared a single time. This chain joins TRBV2 and TRBJ2-3, with unresolved D. Between the trimmed V and J ends, which lost 5 bases and 0 bases, there was a span of 3 bases. The CDR3 is made up of 12 amino acids. Germline lookup yields CDR1 SNHLY and CDR2 FYNNEI. CDR3: CASSQSTDTQYF. The CDR3 DNA sequence: TGTGCCAGCAGTCAAAGCACAGATACGCAGTATTTT.

Comment on this clone: In the same sample, other DNA sequences code for this CDR3. The chain combines TRBV5-1 with TRBJ2-5; D may be TRBD2 (6 bases). The CDR3 sequence is 14 residues long. From germline, CDR1 is SGHRS and CDR2 YFSETQ. V shed 0 bases and J shed 1 base, with 7 bases lying between them. This CDR3 is CASSLGAGQETQYF. The CDR3 region has the DNA TGCGCCAGCAGCTTGGGAGCGGGCCAAGAGACCCAGTACTTC. Complete variable domain (other parts from reference TRBV5-1 and TRBJ2-5): KAGVTQTPRYLIKTRGQQVTLSCSPISGHRSVSWYQQTPGQGLQFLFEYFSETQRNKGNFPGRFSGRQFSNSRSEMNVSTLELGDSALYLCASSLGAGQETQYFGPGTRLLVL.

This clone was seen a few times. J is TRBJ1-6 and V is TRBV19; 11 bases are shared with TRBD1. CDR3 length equals 16 residues. The V and J ends lost 5 bases and 6 bases, in that order; junction bases with no gene match: 6. CDR1 LNHDA and CDR2 SQIVND come from the germline V gene (reference sequence). In nucleotides, the CDR3 is TGTGCCAGTAGTCTCGGACAGGGGGCCATTAATTCACCCCTCCACTTT. It codes for CASSLGQGAINSPLHF. Drawing the rest from reference TRBV19 and TRBJ1-6, the complete variable domain is DGGITQSPKYLFRKEGQNVTLSCEQNLNHDAMYWYRQDPGQGLRLIYYSQIVNDFQKGDIAEGYSVSREKKESFPLTVTSAQKNPTAFYLCASSLGQGAINSPLHFGNGTRLTVT.

The genes are TRBV5-1 and TRBJ2-1; 8 bases map to TRBD2. This CDR3 is built from 17 residues. The germline V gene encodes CDR1 SGHRS and CDR2 YFSETQ. Trimming took 2 bases from V and 0 from J; bases not matched to a gene: 7. The CDR3 region is CASSLGTSSNSYNEQFF. In DNA form, the CDR3 reads TGCGCCAGCAGCTTAGGGACTAGTTCCAACTCCTACAATGAGCAGTTCTTC.

The chain carries TRBV19 and TRBJ2-3; D is unclear. This CDR3 spans 13 amino acids. Germline CDR1 and CDR2: LNHDA and SQIVND (reference sequence). V shed 0 bases and J shed 4 bases, with 5 bases lying between them. CDR3 bases: TGTGCCAGTAGTATAGATCTTCCAGATACGCAGTATTTT. Translating gives CASSIDLPDTQYF.